These 23 T cell receptor beta chains came from one sample sequenced in a study of a mutant IDH1 vaccine in newly diagnosed glioma. Their specific antigens are unknown. Noted time point: week 5, during vaccination. Each dose of the vaccine consisted of 300 ug of mutant IDH1 20-mer peptide, with topical imiquimod. Clones were sequenced by immunoSEQ multiplex PCR, and TCRdb holds only the in-frame ones, with some missing. The repertoire holds about 38,000 clones, with around three quarters as singletons. The sequencing used PBMCs, collected from a glioma patient whose treatment included an IDH1 peptide vaccine. The receptors originated from a man in his forties with glioma.

This clone was recorded only once. V is TRBV7-2 and J is TRBJ2-7, with D perhaps matching TRBD1 (7 bases). Trimming took off 7 bases at V and 6 bases at J, with 25 bases between the two ends. CDR1 SGHTA and CDR2 FQGNSA come from the germline V gene. CDR3 length: 16 amino acids. DNA for the CDR3: TGTGCCAGCAAGAGGGGACAGCTGGCTATGGGAGGCGAGCAGTACTTC. Encoded protein: CASKRGQLAMGGEQYF.

This clone was detected a few times. The chain couples TRBV30 to TRBJ1-2; 7 nucleotides match TRBD1. CDR3 length equals 15 residues. The V and J ends lost 4 bases and 0 bases, in that order; junction bases with no gene match: 8. Germline CDR1 is GTSNPN and CDR2 is SVGIG (reference sequence). DNA for the CDR3: TGTGCCTGGACTACAGCAGGGGGTTCTAACTATGGCTACACCTTC. It codes for CAWTTAGGSNYGYTF.

The chain carries TRBV7-2 and TRBJ2-5; 10 nucleotides match TRBD2. CDR1 and CDR2 (germline): SGHTA, FQGNSA. Losses at the gene ends were 7 bases for V and 2 bases for J; bases not matched to a gene: 10. The CDR3 has 16 residues. The CDR3, as DNA: TGTGCCAGCAACTCCGGGAAGCGGGGGGGACAAGAGACCCAGTACTTC. Translation gives CASNSGKRGGQETQYF. The full variable domain, rest sourced from reference TRBV7-2 and TRBJ2-5, is GAGVSQSPSNKVTEKGKDVELRCDPISGHTALYWYRQSLGQGLEFLIYFQGNSAPDKSGLPSDRFSAERTGGSVSTLTIQRTQQEDSAVYLCASNSGKRGGQETQYFGPGTRLLVL.

V is TRBV7-8 and J is TRBJ2-7, with 8 bases aligning to TRBD2. The junction had 4 bases not matched to a gene; V was cut back by 3 bases and J by 0 bases. There are 15 residues in the CDR3. Germline lookup yields CDR1 SGHVS and CDR2 FQNEAQ. CDR3 residues: CASSLAGGASYEQYF. The CDR3 coding sequence is TGTGCCAGCAGCTTGGCCGGGGGGGCCTCCTACGAGCAGTACTTC.

In nucleotides, the CDR3 is TGTGCCTGGAGTCGGGGGTGGACTGAAGCTTTCTTT. Its translation is CAWSRGWTEAFF. The chain combines TRBV30 with TRBJ1-1; D perhaps matches TRBD1 (5 bases). The CDR3 runs to 12 residues. V was pared by 2 bases and J by 5 bases, with 9 bases between. Germline V gives CDR1 GTSNPN, CDR2 SVGIG (reference sequence).

The genes are TRBV6-5 and TRBJ1-2; D ambiguous. This CDR3 is built from 14 residues. Germline lookup yields CDR1 MNHEY and CDR2 SVGAGI. Trimming pared 2 bases from V and 8 bases from J, leaving 15 bases between. The CDR3 reads CASSYGEKTGGYTF. DNA of the CDR3: TGTGCCAGCAGTTACGGCGAGAAAACGGGGGGCTACACCTTC.

The rearrangement uses TRBV2 and TRBJ2-7, with 9 nucleotides matching TRBD2. Germline trimming cut 5 bases from V and 5 bases from J; bases unmatched to any gene: 4. Germline V gene data show CDR1 as SNHLY and CDR2 as FYNNEI. This CDR3 contains 13 residues. The CDR3 DNA follows: TGTGCCAGCAGTTACCTAGCGGGGAACGAGCAGTACTTC. The encoded protein is CASSYLAGNEQYF.

This clone was recorded only once. J is TRBJ2-7 and V is TRBV11-3, with a weak D call TRBD2 (6 bases). V was cut by 5 bases and J by 0 bases, with 11 bases left in between. Germline-derived CDR1 and CDR2 are SGHNT and YENEEA. The CDR3 totals 14 residues. The CDR3 DNA sequence: TGTGCCAGCAGCATCGGGGGAGACTCCTACGAGCAGTACTTC. Protein product: CASSIGGDSYEQYF. Full variable domain (remainder filled in from reference TRBV11-3 and TRBJ2-7): EAGVVQSPRYKIIEKKQPVAFWCNPISGHNTLYWYLQNLGQGPELLIRYENEEAVDDSQLPKDRFSAERLKGVDSTLKIQPAELGDSAVYLCASSIGGDSYEQYFGPGTRLTVT.

The gene calls are TRBV5-6 and TRBJ1-4; D is unresolved. CDR1 SGHDT and CDR2 YYEEEE come from the germline V gene. The CDR3 loop spans 15 amino acids. The V gene lost 5 bases and the J gene lost 0 bases, with 11 bases spanning the gap. The DNA of the CDR3 is TGTGCCAGCAGTCTCCCGCCTGCAACTAATGAAAAACTGTTTTTT. This encodes CASSLPPATNEKLFF.

The chain recombines TRBV19 with TRBJ2-5, with D possibly matching TRBD1 (5 bases). The CDR3 sequence is 13 residues long. Germline assignment: CDR1 LNHDA and CDR2 SQIVND (reference sequence). The V and J ends lost 4 bases and 3 bases respectively, with 9 bases between them. CDR3 nucleotides: TGTGCCAGTAGTACTGGACAAGAAGAGACCCAGTACTTC. This encodes CASSTGQEETQYF. Combining the CDR3 with reference TRBV19 and TRBJ2-5 gives the whole variable domain DGGITQSPKYLFRKEGQNVTLSCEQNLNHDAMYWYRQDPGQGLRLIYYSQIVNDFQKGDIAEGYSVSREKKESFPLTVTSAQKNPTAFYLCASSTGQEETQYFGPGTRLLVL.

This chain uses TRBV2 with TRBJ2-5, with D possibly TRBD1 on 6 matching bases. Trimming pared 3 bases from V and 3 bases from J, leaving 14 bases between. The CDR3 extends over 15 amino acids. Germline V gene data show CDR1 as SNHLY and CDR2 as FYNNEI. The CDR3 DNA sequence: TGTGCCAGCAGTGATAGCAGGGGTGGGAAAGAGACCCAGTACTTC. As protein: CASSDSRGGKETQYF. The variable domain in full, completed from reference TRBV2 and TRBJ2-5, reads EPEVTQTPSHQVTQMGQEVILRCVPISNHLYFYWYRQILGQKVEFLVSFYNNEISEKSEIFDDQFSVERPDGSNFTLKIRSTKLEDSAMYFCASSDSRGGKETQYFGPGTRLLVL.

This chain's CDR3 is CASRDRVNYGYTF. In DNA form, the CDR3 reads TGTGCCAGCAGGGACAGGGTAAACTATGGCTACACCTTC. The chain couples TRBV5-6 to TRBJ1-2; 8 positions match TRBD1. There are 13 residues in the CDR3. Germline lookup yields CDR1 SGHDT and CDR2 YYEEEE. V trimming: 5 bases; J trimming: 2 bases; junction bases outside the gene matches: 2.

V usage is TRBV7-2 and J usage is TRBJ2-1; TRBD2 matches 8 bases. Germline CDR1 is SGHTA and CDR2 is FQGNSA. The junction had 6 bases not matched to a gene; V was cut back by 5 bases and J by 3 bases. This CDR3 has 15 amino acids. This CDR3 reads CASSKTSGNYNEQFF. CDR3 bases: TGTGCCAGCAGCAAAACTAGCGGAAACTACAATGAGCAGTTCTTC.

This clone has a handful of counts. The chain has TRBV18 and TRBJ1-1; 8 bases agree with TRBD1. Germline lookup yields CDR1 KGHSH and CDR2 LQKENI. This CDR3 is built from 17 residues. V lost 2 bases and J lost 7; bases outside the gene matches: 15. The CDR3 loop reads CASSPVGTGPELSEAFF. CDR3 DNA sequence: TGTGCCAGCTCACCAGTCGGGACAGGCCCTGAATTGAGTGAAGCTTTCTTT.

This sequence joins TRBV29-1 and TRBJ2-5; 10 bases agree with TRBD2. The V gene end was trimmed by 4 bases and the J gene end by 2 bases; junction bases not matched to a gene: 7. This CDR3 is 15 amino acids long. Germline assignment: CDR1 SQVTM and CDR2 ANQGSEA. The CDR3 loop reads CSVVRSGGSQETQYF. The CDR3 coding sequence is TGCAGCGTTGTGCGTAGCGGGGGGAGTCAAGAGACCCAGTACTTC. Full variable domain (remainder filled in from reference TRBV29-1 and TRBJ2-5): SAVISQKPSRDICQRGTSLTIQCQVDSQVTMMFWYRQQPGQSLTLIATANQGSEATYESGFVIDKFPISRPNLTFSTLTVSNMSPEDSSIYLCSVVRSGGSQETQYFGPGTRLLVL.

The chain has TRBV5-1 and TRBJ2-7; TRBD1 matches 10 bases. V dropped 4 bases and J dropped 6; count of bases not matched to a gene: 7. CDR3 size: 14 residues. CDR1 and CDR2 (germline): SGHRS, YFSETQ. CDR3: CASSADRGLSEQYF. Written as DNA, the CDR3 is TGCGCCAGCAGCGCTGACAGGGGGCTGAGCGAGCAGTACTTC.

The J gene is TRBJ1-1, the V gene TRBV7-6, with 7 positions matching TRBD1. The CDR3 consists of 13 residues. CDR1 is SGHVS and CDR2 is FNYEAQ in the germline V gene. V lost 4 bases to trimming and J lost 3 bases; unmatched junction nucleotides: 2. The CDR3 region is CASSSQGYTEAFF. Here the CDR3 DNA reads TGTGCCAGCAGCTCACAGGGGTACACTGAAGCTTTCTTT. Drawing the rest from reference TRBV7-6 and TRBJ1-1, the complete variable domain is GAGVSQSPRYKVTKRGQDVALRCDPISGHVSLYWYRQALGQGPEFLTYFNYEAQQDKSGLPNDRFSAERPEGSISTLTIQRTEQRDSAMYRCASSSQGYTEAFFGQGTRLTVV.

The chain uses TRBV6-5 and TRBJ1-2; 10 bases map to TRBD1. The CDR3 has 15 residues. V gave up 2 bases and J gave up 6 bases; unmatched junction bases: 6. Germline CDR1 reads MNHEY; CDR2 reads SVGAGI. The CDR3, as DNA: TGTGCCAGCAGTTACGGCGGGACAGGGGTGAATGGCTACACCTTC. It is translated as CASSYGGTGVNGYTF.

In this sample, this clone turned up once. The genes are TRBV19 and TRBJ1-4; weak D call: TRBD1 (6 bases). Germline V CDR1 and CDR2: LNHDA, SQIVND (reference sequence). Trimming took 4 bases from V and 2 from J, leaving 11 bases between them. The CDR3 spans 15 residues. CDR3 coding DNA: TGTGCCAGTAGTAGGGACACGTCGACTAATGAAAAACTGTTTTTT. Its protein product is CASSRDTSTNEKLFF.

The chain recombines TRBV6-5 with TRBJ2-7; 7 bases fit TRBD2. J gave up 6 bases and V 2 bases, and 10 bases lay outside the gene matches. Germline loops: CDR1 MNHEY, CDR2 SVGAGI. The CDR3 runs to 15 residues. The DNA of the CDR3 is TGTGCCAGCAGTTACGACCCGGACCCGGGGGGCGAGCAGTACTTC. It translates to CASSYDPDPGGEQYF.

With respect to this clone: This CDR3 is also generated by other DNA sequences in the sample. V usage is TRBV5-1 and J usage is TRBJ1-1; tentative D call: TRBD1 (5 bases). Germline V gives CDR1 SGHRS, CDR2 YFSETQ. The CDR3 runs to 14 residues. V gave up 5 bases and J gave up 0 bases, with 11 bases separating them. CDR3 coding DNA: TGCGCCAGCAGTTCCCAGGGACTGAACACTGAAGCTTTCTTT. This translates into CASSSQGLNTEAFF.

This chain uses TRBV30 with TRBJ2-1; D is undetermined. Germline CDR1 reads GTSNPN; CDR2 reads SVGIG (reference sequence). Trimming stripped 4 bases from V and 8 bases from J, with 9 bases between. There are 11 residues in the CDR3. The CDR3 loop reads CAWTHGYEQFF. CDR3 DNA: TGTGCCTGGACCCATGGCTATGAGCAGTTCTTC. Full variable domain (rest looked up from reference TRBV30 and TRBJ2-1): SQTIHQWPATLVQPVGSPLSLECTVEGTSNPNLYWYRQAAGRGLQLLFYSVGIGQISSEVPQNLSASRPQDRQFILSSKKLLLSDSGFYLCAWTHGYEQFFGPGTRLTVL.

The CDR3 loop is CASRANRYGYTF. The CDR3 DNA reads TGTGCCAGCAGAGCAAACCGCTATGGCTACACCTTC. The chain combines TRBV6-1 with TRBJ1-2; D call uncertain. With 6 bases removed from V and 4 bases from J, the gap between germline ends came to 9 bases. This CDR3 is 12 amino acids long. Germline V CDR1 and CDR2: MNHNS, SASEGT.